The 31 T cell receptor beta chains below come from one sample, sequenced in a study of blood T cell dynamics during melanoma immunotherapy. Time point described: week 3, after first cycle of checkpoint inhibitor. Sequencing used immunoSEQ multiplex PCR; TCRdb keeps in-frame clones, though not all of them. The sample consists of about 8,000 clones, roughly 80% of them appearing once. This specimen consisted of blood, obtained from a patient treated with checkpoint blockade. These receptors were obtained from a human donor with melanoma.

The rearrangement links TRBV6-5 to TRBJ2-7; 8 bases are a match to TRBD2. V trimming: 5 bases; J trimming: 6 bases; junction bases outside the gene matches: 12. The CDR3 runs to 15 residues. In germline, CDR1 is MNHEY, CDR2 SVGAGI. The DNA of the CDR3 is TGTGCCAGCAGTACAGTGCCGGGACTAGGAATCGAGCAGTACTTC. It translates to CASSTVPGLGIEQYF.

On this clone: The conserved final phenylalanine or tryptophan is absent from the CDR3, which likely points to a read error. The DNA is omitted, as the CDR3 cannot be located on it reliably, and the CDR3 follows TCRdb's listing. V gene TRBV21-1 combines with J gene TRBJ2-7; the D call in the table, TRBD2, was not verified against the DNA. TRBV21-1 is assigned pseudogene status. With termini counted, the CDR3 has 13 amino acids. The CDR3 here is CASSKFNCQAGII.

As regards this clone: The sample has other DNA sequences that encode this CDR3 too. The chain links TRBV19 to TRBJ2-7, with TRBD2 as a possible D gene (5 bases). V lost 3 bases and J 0 bases, leaving 9 bases between the germline ends. This CDR3 has 14 residues. In germline, CDR1 is LNHDA, CDR2 SQIVND (reference sequence). CDR3 DNA sequence: TGTGCCAGTAGTATTGTTGGGAGCTCCTACGAGCAGTACTTC. This sequence encodes CASSIVGSSYEQYF.

This clone was seen a handful of times. The chain uses TRBV7-9 and TRBJ1-2, with 8 bases lining up with TRBD1. The germline gives CDR1 SEHNR, CDR2 FQNEAQ (reference sequence). The J segment lost 4 bases and the V segment lost 5 bases, leaving 0 bases of the junction unmatched. CDR3 length: 12 amino acids. The CDR3 spells CASSGQGYGYTF. CDR3 nucleotide sequence: TGTGCCAGCAGCGGACAGGGCTATGGCTACACCTTC.

The chain recombines TRBV5-4 with TRBJ2-1, with D uncertain. Germline V lookup: CDR1 SGHNT, CDR2 YYREEE (reference sequence). The length of the CDR3 is 12 residues. The V gene lost 2 bases and the J gene lost 7 bases, with 7 bases spanning the gap. In DNA form, the CDR3 reads TGTGCCAGCAGCTTTGGCGAGAATGAGCAGTTCTTC. It yields the protein CASSFGENEQFF.

The rearrangement links TRBV6-5 to TRBJ2-2; the D call may be TRBD1 or TRBD2 (5 bases each). CDR3 length: 14 residues. V lost 7 bases and J 6 bases, leaving 15 bases between the germline ends. Per the germline V gene, CDR1 is MNHEY and CDR2 is SVGAGI. Written as DNA, the CDR3 is TGTGCCAGCACTCTCAGACGAGGGGCCGGGGAGCTGTTTTTT. This sequence encodes CASTLRRGAGELFF.

Comment on this clone: Other DNA sequences in this sample translate to the same CDR3. This chain connects TRBV7-2 to TRBJ1-1, with a possible D match to TRBD1 (5 bases). Deletions cut 5 bases from V and 2 bases from J, with 15 bases between. From germline, CDR1 is SGHTA and CDR2 FQGNSA. CDR3 length: 15 residues. The CDR3 nucleotides read TGTGCCAGCAGCCCCCCCCGGGGGGAAAACACTGAAGCTTTCTTT. Translation gives CASSPPRGENTEAFF.

Only one count was recorded for this clone. The CDR3 here is CSVENHYGYTF. The CDR3 nucleotides are TGCAGCGTTGAAAACCACTATGGCTACACCTTC. This sequence joins TRBV29-1 and TRBJ1-2; D unclear. The length of the CDR3 is 11 residues. Looked up from germline, CDR1 is SQVTM and CDR2 is ANQGSEA. With 2 bases removed from V and 3 bases from J, the gap between germline ends came to 4 bases.

The rearrangement uses TRBV5-1 and TRBJ2-1; D unresolved. The CDR3 sequence is 12 residues long. Trimming took 6 bases from V and 3 from J, leaving 7 bases between them. From germline, CDR1 is SGHRS and CDR2 YFSETQ. The CDR3 bases are TGCGCCAGCATTTACGTCTACAATGAGCAGTTCTTC. Its translation: CASIYVYNEQFF.

In its sample, this clone was seen a few times. This sequence joins TRBV19 and TRBJ1-5, with a tentative D call TRBD1 (5 bases). The CDR3 runs 14 residues. V lost 2 bases and J 7 bases, leaving 12 bases between the germline ends. Germline-derived CDR1 and CDR2 are LNHDA and SQIVND (reference sequence). The CDR3 DNA follows: TGTGCCAGTAGTATAATGGCAGGGAGGCAGCCCCAGCATTTT. Its protein product is CASSIMAGRQPQHF.

The chain couples TRBV7-9 to TRBJ1-4; D remains ambiguous. V lost 5 bases and J 8 bases, leaving 12 bases between the germline ends. The germline V gene has CDR1 SEHNR and CDR2 FQNEAQ (reference sequence). The CDR3 totals 13 residues. CDR3: CASSLWAGEKLFF. CDR3 sequence (DNA): TGTGCCAGCAGCCTGTGGGCGGGGGAAAAACTGTTTTTT.

The genes are TRBV9 and TRBJ2-1, with a possible D match to TRBD2 (6 bases). Germline loops: CDR1 SGDLS, CDR2 YYNGEE. V lost 1 base, J lost 0 bases, and 11 bases lay in between. This CDR3 has 16 amino acids. The CDR3 region has the DNA TGTGCCAGCAGCGTACGAGGGGACTCCTCCTACAATGAGCAGTTCTTC. The encoded protein is CASSVRGDSSYNEQFF.

This CDR3 is CASSYGLSNEKLFF. The CDR3 DNA reads TGTGCCAGCAGCTATGGACTCAGTAATGAAAAACTGTTTTTT. The V gene is TRBV5-6, the J gene TRBJ1-4; D remains ambiguous. Germline values: CDR1 SGHDT, CDR2 YYEEEE. Trimming removed 3 bases at V and 4 bases at J, with 10 bases between. CDR3 size: 14 residues.

The chain uses TRBV10-2 and TRBJ2-7, with D possibly matching TRBD1 (6 bases). Germline assignment: CDR1 WSHSY and CDR2 SAAADI. There are 15 residues in the CDR3. V shed 6 bases and J shed 2 bases, with 17 bases lying between them. The CDR3 DNA follows: TGCGCCAGCAGAGAATTTCCGGGACATACCTACGAGCAGTACTTC. It is translated as CASREFPGHTYEQYF.

V gene TRBV5-1 combines with J gene TRBJ1-1; D uncertain. This CDR3 has 14 amino acids. Trimming took off 1 base at V and 1 base at J, with 8 bases between the two ends. Germline V CDR1 and CDR2: SGHRS, YFSETQ. CDR3 loop: CASSLLLGNTEAFF. The DNA for the CDR3 is TGCGCCAGCAGCTTGTTACTGGGGAACACTGAAGCTTTCTTT.

This chain uses TRBV9 with TRBJ2-3, with a weak D call TRBD2 (6 bases). This CDR3 has 15 amino acids. CDR1 is SGDLS, CDR2 YYNGEE, per germline. V gave up 4 bases and J gave up 2 bases, with 14 bases separating them. DNA for the CDR3: TGTGCCAGCAGCCCCTGGGGGGTGGACACAGATACGCAGTATTTT. This encodes CASSPWGVDTDTQYF. Full variable domain (outside the CDR3, taken from reference TRBV9 and TRBJ2-3): DSGVTQTPKHLITATGQRVTLRCSPRSGDLSVYWYQQSLDQGLQFLIQYYNGEERAKGNILERFSAQQFPDLHSELNLSSLELGDSALYFCASSPWGVDTDTQYFGPGTRLTVL.

The rearrangement joins TRBV7-6 to TRBJ2-5; D is uncertain. Trimming took off 1 base at V and 5 bases at J, with 11 bases between the two ends. The germline gives CDR1 SGHVS, CDR2 FNYEAQ. This CDR3 is built from 14 residues. CDR3 nucleotides: TGTGCCAGCAGCTTAGAAGTCACAGTTGAGACCCAGTACTTC. Translated: CASSLEVTVETQYF.

This chain joins TRBV5-1 and TRBJ1-1, with 9 bases that match TRBD1. This CDR3 region has 18 residues. CDR1 is SGHRS, CDR2 YFSETQ, per germline. J was trimmed by 6 bases and V by 4 bases; bases with no gene match: 19. CDR3 bases: TGCGCCAGCAGCCGGGACGGTGGGACAGGGTTTCCCCCCGCTGAAGCTTTCTTT. It is translated as CASSRDGGTGFPPAEAFF.

The rearrangement joins TRBV5-1 to TRBJ2-5; TRBD2 is a possible D gene (6 bases). Per the germline V gene, CDR1 is SGHRS and CDR2 is YFSETQ. Deletions cut 1 base from V and 2 bases from J, with 15 bases between. The CDR3 runs to 16 residues. As DNA, the CDR3 is TGCGCCAGCAGCTTGATGGGGGGAGTTGGTCAAGAGACCCAGTACTTC. This translates into CASSLMGGVGQETQYF.

The chain is built from TRBV11-2 and TRBJ1-4; D ambiguous. The length of the CDR3 is 12 residues. V was trimmed by 7 bases and J by 8 bases, leaving 11 bases between them. The germline V gene has CDR1 SGHAT and CDR2 FQNNGV. This CDR3 reads CASTGREEKLFF. The CDR3 DNA sequence: TGTGCCAGCACCGGAAGAGAAGAAAAACTGTTTTTT.

The V gene is TRBV5-1, the J gene TRBJ2-7; D not certain. V lost 4 bases, J lost 2 bases, and 7 bases lay in between. The CDR3 spans 12 residues. CDR1 is SGHRS and CDR2 is YFSETQ in the germline V gene. The CDR3 nucleotides are TGCGCCAGCAGCGACACTACCTACGAGCAGTACTTC. It encodes CASSDTTYEQYF.

The V and J genes are TRBV6-1 and TRBJ2-5; 7 bases are shared with TRBD2. V trimming: 1 base; J trimming: 7 bases; junction bases outside the gene matches: 3. Germline lookup yields CDR1 MNHNS and CDR2 SASEGT. The CDR3 loop spans 13 amino acids. The CDR3 coding sequence is TGTGCCAGCAGTGAAGAGCGGGGCGGGACCCAGTACTTC. Its protein product is CASSEERGGTQYF.

The chain combines TRBV7-2 with TRBJ1-3; D gene unclear. The germline V and J ends were trimmed by 5 bases and 0 bases, with 14 bases remaining between them. CDR3 length equals 16 residues. Per the germline V gene, CDR1 is SGHTA and CDR2 is FQGNSA. The DNA of the CDR3 is TGTGCCAGCAGCGTAGGGCCGGCAAGCTCTGGAAACACCATATATTTT. It translates to CASSVGPASSGNTIYF.

The sample holds one count of this clone. V is TRBV5-1 and J is TRBJ1-2, with D perhaps matching TRBD1 (5 bases). V lost 2 bases and J lost 3, with 23 bases in between. Germline-derived CDR1 and CDR2 are SGHRS and YFSETQ. The CDR3 totals 18 residues. CDR3 region: CASSLTPTPRAGDYGYTF. Written as DNA, the CDR3 is TGCGCCAGCAGCTTAACACCCACCCCGAGGGCGGGGGACTATGGCTACACCTTC.

The chain couples TRBV7-9 to TRBJ1-1; D ambiguous. The CDR3 covers 13 residues. Germline loops: CDR1 SEHNR, CDR2 FQNEAQ (reference sequence). Trimming shortened V by 8 bases and J by 5 bases, and 15 bases separated the two germline ends. The CDR3 region is CASGPGLGTEAFF. The DNA for the CDR3 is TGTGCCAGCGGCCCAGGCCTGGGAACTGAAGCTTTCTTT.

The DNA for the CDR3 is TGTGCCAGCAGTGAATATGGACGGGCAGATACGCAGTATTTT. It encodes CASSEYGRADTQYF. The chain is built from TRBV25-1 and TRBJ2-3; D not certain. CDR1 MGHDK and CDR2 SYGVNS come from the germline V gene. Trimming pared 0 bases from V and 4 bases from J, leaving 8 bases between. The CDR3 has 14 amino acids.

The genes are TRBV9 and TRBJ2-7; 8 nucleotides line up with TRBD1. V lost 4 bases and J lost 2; bases outside the gene matches: 5. Germline CDR1 reads SGDLS; CDR2 reads YYNGEE. CDR3 length: 14 residues. The CDR3 DNA sequence: TGTGCCAGCAGCTTCGGGACAGGCACCTACGAGCAGTACTTC. Protein product: CASSFGTGTYEQYF.

This clone was picked up one time. J is TRBJ2-7 and V is TRBV11-2; D not certain. The V gene's germline CDR1 is SGHAT and CDR2 FQNNGV. The CDR3 loop spans 14 amino acids. Trimming pared 0 bases from V and 3 bases from J, leaving 9 bases between. Here the CDR3 reads CASSLDGDYYEQYF. The CDR3 DNA sequence: TGTGCCAGCAGCTTAGATGGGGATTACTACGAGCAGTACTTC.

J is TRBJ2-3 and V is TRBV27; 12 bases fit TRBD2. The CDR3 is made up of 17 amino acids. V shed 5 bases and J 1 base; nucleotides not matched to a gene: 7. The germline gives CDR1 MNHEY, CDR2 SMNVEV (reference sequence). The CDR3 coding sequence is TGTGCCAGCAGTGGGGAGGGACTAGCGGGCCGCACAGATACGCAGTATTTT. Residues: CASSGEGLAGRTDTQYF.

V usage is TRBV25-1 and J usage is TRBJ2-5, with D hard to call. The J call may be mistaken, given a closer DNA end match to TRBJ2-7. CDR1 MGHDK and CDR2 SYGVNS come from the germline V gene. The CDR3 is 14 amino acids. The CDR3 coding sequence is TGTGCCAGCAGTGCGCACAGATTTCCCTACGAGCAGTACTTC. It codes for CASSAHRFPYEQYF.

This sequence joins TRBV19 and TRBJ1-5; no reliable D call. Germline V gene lookup returns CDR1 LNHDA and CDR2 SQIVND (reference sequence). The germline V and J ends were trimmed by 11 bases and 0 bases, with 17 bases remaining between them. The CDR3 consists of 15 residues. DNA of the CDR3: TGTGCCTCTTGCTTAGACTCGAATAGCAATCAGCCCCAGCATTTT. Protein sequence: CASCLDSNSNQPQHF.